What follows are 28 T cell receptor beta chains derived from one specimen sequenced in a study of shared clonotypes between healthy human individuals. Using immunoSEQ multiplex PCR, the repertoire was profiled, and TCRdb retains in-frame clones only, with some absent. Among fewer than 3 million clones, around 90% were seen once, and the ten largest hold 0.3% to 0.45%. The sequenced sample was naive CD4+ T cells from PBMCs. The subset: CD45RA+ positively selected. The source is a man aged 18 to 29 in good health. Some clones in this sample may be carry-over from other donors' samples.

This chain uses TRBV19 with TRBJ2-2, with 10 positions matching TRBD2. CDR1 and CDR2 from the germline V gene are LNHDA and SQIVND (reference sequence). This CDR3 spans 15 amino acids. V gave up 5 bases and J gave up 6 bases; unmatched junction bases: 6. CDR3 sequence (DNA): TGTGCCAGTAGTGGTGCTAGCGGGAGATCCGGGGAGCTGTTTTTT. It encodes CASSGASGRSGELFF.

Here the CDR3 DNA reads TGTGCCAGCAGTGAAGGGACCCTCAGAGATACGCAGTATTTT. It is translated as CASSEGTLRDTQYF. V and J are TRBV6-1 and TRBJ2-3; D gene ambiguous. V lost 1 base to trimming and J lost 5 bases, with 10 bases between them. Germline V gene data show CDR1 as MNHNS and CDR2 as SASEGT. This CDR3 is 14 amino acids long.

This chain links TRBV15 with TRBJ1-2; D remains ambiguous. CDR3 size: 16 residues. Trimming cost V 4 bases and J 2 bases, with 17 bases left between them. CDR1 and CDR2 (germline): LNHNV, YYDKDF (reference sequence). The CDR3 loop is CATSNVERAFNYGYTF. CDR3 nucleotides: TGTGCCACCAGCAATGTGGAGCGGGCTTTCAACTATGGCTACACCTTC.

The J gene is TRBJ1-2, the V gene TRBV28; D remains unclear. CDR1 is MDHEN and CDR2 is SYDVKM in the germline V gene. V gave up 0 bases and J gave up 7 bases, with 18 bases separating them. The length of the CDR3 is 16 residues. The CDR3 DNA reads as TGTGCCAGCAGTTTATGGCTCCAAACACCAGTGGGTGGCTACACCTTC. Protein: CASSLWLQTPVGGYTF.

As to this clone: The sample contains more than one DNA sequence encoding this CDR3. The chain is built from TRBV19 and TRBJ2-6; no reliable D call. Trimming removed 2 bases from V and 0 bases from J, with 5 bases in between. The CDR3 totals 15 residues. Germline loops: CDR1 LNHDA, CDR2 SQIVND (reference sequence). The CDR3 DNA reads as TGTGCCAGTAGTATAAGGGCCTCTGGGGCCAACGTCCTGACTTTC. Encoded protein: CASSIRASGANVLTF. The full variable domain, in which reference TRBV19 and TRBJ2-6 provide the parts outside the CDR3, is DGGITQSPKYLFRKEGQNVTLSCEQNLNHDAMYWYRQDPGQGLRLIYYSQIVNDFQKGDIAEGYSVSREKKESFPLTVTSAQKNPTAFYLCASSIRASGANVLTFGAGSRLTVL.

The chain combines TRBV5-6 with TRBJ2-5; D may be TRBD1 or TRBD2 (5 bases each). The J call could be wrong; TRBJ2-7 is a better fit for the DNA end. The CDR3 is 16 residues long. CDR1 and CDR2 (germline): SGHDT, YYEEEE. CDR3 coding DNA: TGTGCCAGCAGCTTGAGGGTGGGGACGGAATCCTACGAGCAGTACTTC. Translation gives CASSLRVGTESYEQYF.

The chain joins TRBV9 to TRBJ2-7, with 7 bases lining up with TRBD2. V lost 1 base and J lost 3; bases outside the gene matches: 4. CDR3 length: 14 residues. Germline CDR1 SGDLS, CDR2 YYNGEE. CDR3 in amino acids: CASSVRPGGYEQYF. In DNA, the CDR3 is TGTGCCAGCAGCGTACGCCCGGGGGGCTACGAGCAGTACTTC.

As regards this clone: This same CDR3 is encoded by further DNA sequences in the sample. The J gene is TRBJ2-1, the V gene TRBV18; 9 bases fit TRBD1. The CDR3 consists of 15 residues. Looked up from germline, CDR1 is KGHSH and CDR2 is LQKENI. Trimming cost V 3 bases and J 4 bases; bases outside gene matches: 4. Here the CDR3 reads CASSPGTGLYNEQFF. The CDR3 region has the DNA TGTGCCAGCTCACCCGGGACAGGGTTGTACAATGAGCAGTTCTTC.

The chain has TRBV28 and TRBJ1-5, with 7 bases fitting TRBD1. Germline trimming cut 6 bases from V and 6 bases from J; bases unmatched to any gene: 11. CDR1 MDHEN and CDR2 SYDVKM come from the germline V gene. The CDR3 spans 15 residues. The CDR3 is CASRPQGVGIQPQHF. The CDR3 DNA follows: TGTGCCAGCAGACCTCAGGGGGTTGGTATTCAGCCCCAGCATTTT.

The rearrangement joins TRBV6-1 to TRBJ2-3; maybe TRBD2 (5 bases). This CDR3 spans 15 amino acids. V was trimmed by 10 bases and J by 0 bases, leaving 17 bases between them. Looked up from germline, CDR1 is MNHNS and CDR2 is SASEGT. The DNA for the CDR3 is TGTGCCACCTCAGCAAGGGAGAGGAGCACAGATACGCAGTATTTT. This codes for CATSARERSTDTQYF.

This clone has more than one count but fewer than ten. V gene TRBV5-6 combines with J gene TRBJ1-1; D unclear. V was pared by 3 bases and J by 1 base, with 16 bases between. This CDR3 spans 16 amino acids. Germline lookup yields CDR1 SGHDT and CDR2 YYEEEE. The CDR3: CASSSPIRAGNTEAFF. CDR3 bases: TGTGCCAGCAGCTCCCCCATTAGGGCGGGGAACACTGAAGCTTTCTTT.

CDR3 nucleotide sequence: TGTGCCAGCAGCTTAAGAGTAGCCGGGACGGCGAACACTGAAGCTTTCTTT. It encodes CASSLRVAGTANTEAFF. The genes are TRBV5-6 and TRBJ1-1, with D maybe TRBD1 (5 bases). Trimming removed 2 bases at V and 1 base at J, with 18 bases between. CDR3 size: 17 residues. CDR1 SGHDT and CDR2 YYEEEE come from the germline V gene. Full variable domain (outside the CDR3, taken from reference TRBV5-6 and TRBJ1-1): DAGVTQSPTHLIKTRGQQVTLRCSPKSGHDTVSWYQQALGQGPQFIFQYYEEEERQRGNFPDRFSGHQFPNYSSELNVNALLLGDSALYLCASSLRVAGTANTEAFFGQGTRLTVV.

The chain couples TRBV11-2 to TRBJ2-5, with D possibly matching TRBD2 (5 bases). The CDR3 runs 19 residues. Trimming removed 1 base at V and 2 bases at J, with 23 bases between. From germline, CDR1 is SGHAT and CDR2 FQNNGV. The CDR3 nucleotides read TGTGCCAGCAGCTTAGTTATGGTCCCACTACTAGGATTTCAAGAGACCCAGTACTTC. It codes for CASSLVMVPLLGFQETQYF.

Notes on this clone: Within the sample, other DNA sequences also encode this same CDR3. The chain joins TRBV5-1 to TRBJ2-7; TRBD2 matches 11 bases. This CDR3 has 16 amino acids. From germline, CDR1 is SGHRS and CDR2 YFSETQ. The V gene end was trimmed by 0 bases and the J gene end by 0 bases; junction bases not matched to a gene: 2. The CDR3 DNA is TGCGCCAGCAGCTTGGGCACTAGCGGGGGCTCCTACGAGCAGTACTTC. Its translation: CASSLGTSGGSYEQYF.

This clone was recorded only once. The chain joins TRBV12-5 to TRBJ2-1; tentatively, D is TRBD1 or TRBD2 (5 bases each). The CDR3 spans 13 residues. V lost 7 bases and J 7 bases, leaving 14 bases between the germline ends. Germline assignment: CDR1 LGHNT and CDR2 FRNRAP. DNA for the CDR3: TGTGCTAGTGCCACAGGCGGGCTGAATGAGCAGTTCTTC. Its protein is CASATGGLNEQFF.

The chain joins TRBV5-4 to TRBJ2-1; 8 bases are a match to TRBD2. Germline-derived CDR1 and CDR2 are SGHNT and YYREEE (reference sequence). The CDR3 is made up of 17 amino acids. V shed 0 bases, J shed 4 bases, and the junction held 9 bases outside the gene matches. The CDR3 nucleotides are TGTGCCAGCAGCTTGGCTTACACTAGCGGCGATTACAATGAGCAGTTCTTC. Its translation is CASSLAYTSGDYNEQFF.

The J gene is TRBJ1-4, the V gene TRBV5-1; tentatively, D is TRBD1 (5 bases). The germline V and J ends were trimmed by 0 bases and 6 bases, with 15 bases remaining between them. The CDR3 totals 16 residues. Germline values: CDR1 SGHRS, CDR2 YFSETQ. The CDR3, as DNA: TGCGCCAGCAGCTTGGAGCCGGGGGTCTCCGATGAAAAACTGTTTTTT. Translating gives CASSLEPGVSDEKLFF.

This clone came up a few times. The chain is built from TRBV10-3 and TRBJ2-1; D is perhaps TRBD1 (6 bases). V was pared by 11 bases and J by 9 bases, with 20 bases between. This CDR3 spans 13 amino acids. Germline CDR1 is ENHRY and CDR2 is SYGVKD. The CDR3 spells CAAGAGVGFEQFF. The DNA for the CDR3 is TGTGCCGCTGGCGCAGGGGTCGGGTTTGAGCAGTTCTTC.

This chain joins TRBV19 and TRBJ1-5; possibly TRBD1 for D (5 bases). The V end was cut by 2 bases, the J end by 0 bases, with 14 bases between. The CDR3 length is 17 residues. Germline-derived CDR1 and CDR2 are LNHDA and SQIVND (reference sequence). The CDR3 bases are TGTGCCAGTAGTATAAGCATGGTCAGGGATAGCAATCAGCCCCAGCATTTT. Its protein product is CASSISMVRDSNQPQHF.

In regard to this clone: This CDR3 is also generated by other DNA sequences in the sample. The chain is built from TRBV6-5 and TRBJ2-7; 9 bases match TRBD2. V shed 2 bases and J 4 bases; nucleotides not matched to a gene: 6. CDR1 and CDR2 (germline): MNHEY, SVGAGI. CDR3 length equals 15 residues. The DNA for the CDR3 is TGTGCCAGCAGTTACAGCCTAGCGGGGACATACGAGCAGTACTTC. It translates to CASSYSLAGTYEQYF.

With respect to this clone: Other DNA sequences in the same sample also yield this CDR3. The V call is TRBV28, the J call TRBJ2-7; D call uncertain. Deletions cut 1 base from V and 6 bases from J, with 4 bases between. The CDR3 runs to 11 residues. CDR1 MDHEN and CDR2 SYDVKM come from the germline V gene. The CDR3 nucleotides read TGTGCCAGCAGTTTATTCTCCGAGCAGTACTTC. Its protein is CASSLFSEQYF.

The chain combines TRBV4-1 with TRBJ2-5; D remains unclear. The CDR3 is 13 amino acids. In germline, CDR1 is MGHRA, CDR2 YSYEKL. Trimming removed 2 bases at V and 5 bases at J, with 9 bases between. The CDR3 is CASSQSWTETQYF. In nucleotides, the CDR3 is TGCGCCAGCAGCCAAAGTTGGACCGAGACCCAGTACTTC.

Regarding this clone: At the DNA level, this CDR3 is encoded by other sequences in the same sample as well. The CDR3 reads CASSPSRDIYGYTF. The CDR3 DNA reads as TGTGCCAGCTCACCATCCAGGGATATCTATGGCTACACCTTC. This chain uses TRBV18 with TRBJ1-2; a possible D gene is TRBD1 (5 bases). The V end was cut by 2 bases, the J end by 4 bases, with 11 bases between. CDR1 is KGHSH, CDR2 LQKENI, per germline. The CDR3 has 14 amino acids.

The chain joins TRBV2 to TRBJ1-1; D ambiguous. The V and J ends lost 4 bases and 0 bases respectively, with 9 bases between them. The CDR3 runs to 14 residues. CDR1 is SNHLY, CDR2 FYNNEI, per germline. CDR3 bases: TGTGCCAGCAGTGTACTGGGTCTGAACACTGAAGCTTTCTTT. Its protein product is CASSVLGLNTEAFF.

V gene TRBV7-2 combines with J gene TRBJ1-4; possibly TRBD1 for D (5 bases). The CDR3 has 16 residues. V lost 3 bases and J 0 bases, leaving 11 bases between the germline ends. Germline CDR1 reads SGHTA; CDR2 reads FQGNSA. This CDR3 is CASSLDGTPTNEKLFF. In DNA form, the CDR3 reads TGTGCCAGCAGCTTGGACGGGACCCCAACTAATGAAAAACTGTTTTTT.

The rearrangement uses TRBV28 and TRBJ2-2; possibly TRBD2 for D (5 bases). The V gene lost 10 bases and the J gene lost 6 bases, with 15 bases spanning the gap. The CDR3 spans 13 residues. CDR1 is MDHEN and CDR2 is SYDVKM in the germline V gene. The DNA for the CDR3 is TGTGCCACCTACCCTCCGGAGGCCGGGGAGCTGTTTTTT. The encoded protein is CATYPPEAGELFF.

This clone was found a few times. CDR3 in DNA: TGTGCCAGCTCACCTACAAGGGGGTACACTGAAGCTTTCTTT. Translating it yields CASSPTRGYTEAFF. This sequence joins TRBV18 and TRBJ1-1; tentative D call: TRBD1 (6 bases). The CDR3 covers 14 residues. The V gene's germline CDR1 is KGHSH and CDR2 LQKENI. Trimming shortened V by 3 bases and J by 3 bases, and 11 bases separated the two germline ends.

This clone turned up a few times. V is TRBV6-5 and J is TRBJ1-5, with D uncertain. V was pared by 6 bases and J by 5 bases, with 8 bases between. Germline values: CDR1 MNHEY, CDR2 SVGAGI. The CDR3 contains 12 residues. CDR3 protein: CASRTSDQPQHF. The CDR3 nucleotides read TGTGCCAGCAGAACCTCAGATCAGCCCCAGCATTTT.